The 15 T cell receptor beta chains reported below all come from one sample, sequenced in a study of blood T cell repertoires in COVID-19. Assay: immunoSEQ multiplex PCR; the TCRdb copy retains only in-frame clones and omits some. The sample holds about 110,000 clones; around 76% are singletons and the top ten take approximately 19%. Sequencing was performed on peripheral blood. The receptors here all came from a woman in her sixties or seventies with acute or convalescent COVID-19.

V and J are TRBV6-5 and TRBJ2-1, with 8 bases aligning to TRBD2. V dropped 0 bases and J dropped 6; count of bases not matched to a gene: 7. CDR3 length: 16 residues. Per germline, CDR1 MNHEY and CDR2 SVGAGI. Written as DNA, the CDR3 is TGTGCCAGCAGTTACTCGCTTGCGGGGGGTTTCAATGAGCAGTTCTTC. Protein sequence: CASSYSLAGGFNEQFF.

CDR3 in DNA: TGTGCCAGCAGCTTCGGGCAGGGGACGATCTACGAGCAGTACTTC. Translation: CASSFGQGTIYEQYF. This sequence joins TRBV5-4 and TRBJ2-7; TRBD1 might be the D (6 bases). The ends were cut back, 2 bases at V and 3 bases at J, with 15 bases in the middle. The CDR3 is made up of 15 amino acids. Germline V CDR1 and CDR2: SGHNT, YYREEE (reference sequence).

This chain joins TRBV9 and TRBJ1-1; the D gene is possibly TRBD1 (5 bases). Trimming pared 3 bases from V and 4 bases from J, leaving 10 bases between. Germline values: CDR1 SGDLS, CDR2 YYNGEE. This CDR3 comprises 13 residues. The CDR3 protein is CASSEVRGTEAFF. Here the CDR3 DNA reads TGTGCCAGCAGCGAAGTTAGGGGCACTGAAGCTTTCTTT.

The chain is built from TRBV2 and TRBJ2-6, with 12 nucleotides matching TRBD2. V was pared by 6 bases and J by 2 bases, with 8 bases of the junction left unmatched. CDR1 is SNHLY, CDR2 FYNNEI, per germline. This CDR3 comprises 18 residues. DNA of the CDR3: TGTGCCAGCAGGGAAAGGGCTAGCGGGGGGGCTGGGGCCAACGTCCTGACTTTC. Amino acid sequence: CASRERASGGAGANVLTF.

The chain has TRBV18 and TRBJ1-3; a weak D match, TRBD1 (6 bases). Germline V gives CDR1 KGHSH, CDR2 LQKENI. Trimming took off 2 bases at V and 4 bases at J, with 15 bases between the two ends. The CDR3 contains 16 residues. The CDR3 loop is CASSPGQRLGGNTIYF. The CDR3 region has the DNA TGTGCCAGCTCACCAGGACAGCGGCTCGGGGGAAACACCATATATTTT.

The chain has TRBV5-6 and TRBJ2-7; D remains unclear. The CDR3 sequence is 11 residues long. Trimming removed 4 bases at V and 4 bases at J, with 6 bases between. Germline CDR1 and CDR2: SGHDT and YYEEEE. The CDR3 region has the DNA TGTGCCAGCAGCCGAGAGTACGAGCAGTACTTC. It yields the protein CASSREYEQYF. Using reference TRBV5-6 and TRBJ2-7 for the parts outside the CDR3, the full variable domain is DAGVTQSPTHLIKTRGQQVTLRCSPKSGHDTVSWYQQALGQGPQFIFQYYEEEERQRGNFPDRFSGHQFPNYSSELNVNALLLGDSALYLCASSREYEQYFGPGTRLTVT.

The gene calls are TRBV6-5 and TRBJ1-2, with a tentative D call TRBD1 (5 bases). The CDR3 extends over 14 amino acids. Trimming pared 0 bases from V and 4 bases from J, leaving 9 bases between. CDR1 is MNHEY and CDR2 is SVGAGI in the germline V gene. In DNA form, the CDR3 reads TGTGCCAGCAGTTACTCGGGGGGTCGCTATGGCTACACCTTC. This gives the protein CASSYSGGRYGYTF.

The chain links TRBV27 to TRBJ2-2, with a possible D match to TRBD1 (6 bases). The CDR3 length is 18 residues. The V gene's germline CDR1 is MNHEY and CDR2 SMNVEV (reference sequence). The V gene lost 0 bases and the J gene lost 1 base, with 15 bases spanning the gap. DNA for the CDR3: TGTGCCAGCAGTTTATCGGCTGCCGCGACAGGGAACACCGGGGAGCTGTTTTTT. This sequence encodes CASSLSAAATGNTGELFF.

This clone has a handful of counts. With a much larger clone just one base away, this may be a read error. V usage is TRBV5-1 and J usage is TRBJ2-7; the match to TRBD2 covers 8 bases. Germline CDR1 SGHRS, CDR2 YFSETQ. The junction had 19 bases not matched to a gene; V was cut back by 7 bases and J by 7 bases. This CDR3 spans 16 amino acids. The CDR3 nucleotides are TGCGCCAGCTTGCGCCGTCGGGGGGGCCGGGGGTGGGAGCAGTACTTC. Encoded protein: CASLRRRGGRGWEQYF. The entire variable domain, with the rest obtained from reference TRBV5-1 and TRBJ2-7, is as follows: KAGVTQTPRYLIKTRGQQVTLSCSPISGHRSVSWYQQTPGQGLQFLFEYFSETQRNKGNFPGRFSGRQFSNSRSEMNVSTLELGDSALYLCASLRRRGGRGWEQYFGPGTRLTVT.

This clone was observed a single time. This chain connects TRBV30 to TRBJ2-5; D is perhaps TRBD1 (6 bases). This CDR3 contains 12 residues. Germline CDR1 GTSNPN, CDR2 SVGIG (reference sequence). Trimming took 3 bases from V and 5 from J, leaving 10 bases between them. The CDR3 reads CAWSTTGETQYF. CDR3 nucleotide sequence: TGTGCCTGGAGCACCACAGGGGAGACCCAGTACTTC.

This chain links TRBV5-5 with TRBJ2-1; 9 nucleotides match TRBD1. Germline V gives CDR1 SGHKS, CDR2 YYEKEE (reference sequence). J lost 0 bases, V lost 4 bases, and 17 bases had no gene match. The CDR3 spans 20 residues. CDR3 residues: CASSPNYRGRGGSSYNEQFF. The CDR3 DNA reads as TGTGCCAGCAGCCCTAATTACAGGGGGCGAGGGGGAAGCTCCTACAATGAGCAGTTCTTC.

This chain joins TRBV6-2 or TRBV6-3 and TRBJ2-3, with D possibly matching TRBD1 (7 bases). The CDR3 length is 16 residues. Germline CDR1 reads MNHEY; CDR2 reads SVGEGT. The ends were cut back, 6 bases at V and 1 base at J, with 17 bases in the middle. The CDR3 protein is CASSLLARGGTDTQYF. In DNA, the CDR3 is TGTGCCAGCAGCCTATTAGCCAGGGGGGGCACAGATACGCAGTATTTT.

The chain joins TRBV29-1 to TRBJ1-2, with D tentatively TRBD1 (5 bases). Germline assignment: CDR1 SQVTM and CDR2 ANQGSEA. Trimming removed 0 bases at V and 7 bases at J, with 12 bases between. The CDR3 length is 13 residues. This CDR3 reads CSVEDSGYGGYTF. CDR3 nucleotide sequence: TGCAGCGTTGAAGACTCAGGGTATGGTGGCTACACCTTC.

The chain couples TRBV19 to TRBJ1-2; tentatively, D is TRBD1 (5 bases). Between the trimmed V and J ends, which lost 3 bases and 5 bases, there was a span of 10 bases. This CDR3 comprises 13 residues. Looked up from germline, CDR1 is LNHDA and CDR2 is SQIVND (reference sequence). The CDR3 reads CASSMVGAYGYTF. In DNA, the CDR3 is TGTGCCAGTAGTATGGTAGGGGCTTATGGCTACACCTTC.

This clone came up once. The rearrangement links TRBV18 to TRBJ1-1; D possibly corresponds to TRBD1 (5 bases). The ends were cut back, 3 bases at V and 7 bases at J, with 15 bases in the middle. This CDR3 contains 14 residues. CDR1 and CDR2 (germline): KGHSH, LQKENI. CDR3 region: CASSPGGGVDEAFF. As DNA, the CDR3 is TGTGCCAGCTCACCCGGGGGAGGGGTGGATGAAGCTTTCTTT.